Below, 21 T cell receptor beta chains from the same sample are listed, as sequenced in a study of T cell repertoires and HLA-DP antigens. These receptors' targets are unknown. Sequencing was performed with immunoSEQ multiplex PCR; in TCRdb, only in-frame clones are kept and a portion is missing. Here the sample spans 55,000 to 80,000 clones, around three quarters being singletons. Sequenced: CD4+ T cells from PBMCs. The receptors originated from a man aged 55 to 69 in good health and CMV-seronegative.

This clone is medium-sized. The chain is built from TRBV30 and TRBJ1-2; 7 bases align to TRBD1. CDR3 length: 14 amino acids. CDR1 is GTSNPN, CDR2 SVGIG, per germline (reference sequence). With 4 bases clipped from V and 5 bases from J, the junction kept 10 bases outside the gene matches. The CDR3 DNA reads TGTGCCTGGAAGCCGGGACAGTGGCGGTATGGCTACACCTTC. Translation: CAWKPGQWRYGYTF.

This clone was counted between two and nine times. This chain joins TRBV19 and TRBJ2-6; 7 nucleotides line up with TRBD1. Per germline, CDR1 LNHDA and CDR2 SQIVND (reference sequence). The V and J ends lost 7 bases and 0 bases, in that order; junction bases with no gene match: 6. The CDR3 has 16 residues. CDR3 sequence reads: CASNRQGDSGANVLTF. DNA for the CDR3: TGTGCCAGTAACCGACAGGGAGACTCTGGGGCCAACGTCCTGACTTTC.

The chain recombines TRBV10-2 with TRBJ2-7; TRBD2 matches 12 bases. The germline V gene has CDR1 WSHSY and CDR2 SAAADI. The CDR3 is 16 amino acids. The V segment lost 10 bases and the J segment 5 bases; nucleotides outside the gene matches: 15. The CDR3 region has the DNA TGCGCCACGACCTCGACTAGCGGGGGAGGGTACGACGAGCAGTACTTC. Amino acids: CATTSTSGGGYDEQYF.

This chain joins TRBV6-4 and TRBJ2-3, with 10 positions matching TRBD2. CDR3 length: 15 amino acids. J was trimmed by 1 base and V by 6 bases; bases with no gene match: 4. Germline CDR1 is MRHNA and CDR2 is SNTAGT. This CDR3 is CASSPGLAGTDTQYF. For the CDR3, the DNA is TGTGCCAGCAGCCCAGGACTAGCGGGCACAGATACGCAGTATTTT.

The CDR3 bases are TGCAGCGGGCAGGAAACTAATGAAAAACTGTTTTTT. It codes for CSGQETNEKLFF. The chain couples TRBV29-1 to TRBJ1-4; D uncertain. CDR3 length equals 12 residues. CDR1 SQVTM and CDR2 ANQGSEA come from the germline V gene. Trimming pared 7 bases from V and 1 base from J, leaving 7 bases between.

CDR3 amino acids: CASSKQETQYF. The DNA for the CDR3 is TGCGCCAGCAGCAAACAAGAGACCCAGTACTTC. V usage is TRBV5-1 and J usage is TRBJ2-5, with no clear D. There are 11 residues in the CDR3. V lost 4 bases, J lost 2 bases, and 3 bases lay in between. Germline V gene sequence: CDR1 SGHRS, CDR2 YFSETQ.

This clone was counted a few times. The chain carries TRBV5-4 and TRBJ1-2, with D maybe TRBD1 (6 bases). The CDR3 has 14 amino acids. The V end was cut by 7 bases, the J end by 2 bases, with 15 bases between. CDR1 SGHNT and CDR2 YYREEE come from the germline V gene (reference sequence). This CDR3 is CASGQPGDNYGYTF. CDR3 nucleotides: TGTGCCAGCGGCCAACCAGGGGACAACTATGGCTACACCTTC.

This clone was seen a handful of times. V is TRBV28 and J is TRBJ1-2; 9 bases align to TRBD1. The length of the CDR3 is 15 residues. Per germline, CDR1 MDHEN and CDR2 SYDVKM. The V and J ends lost 5 bases and 4 bases, in that order; junction bases with no gene match: 8. The CDR3 here is CASSVGQGLVYGYTF. CDR3 sequence (DNA): TGTGCCAGCAGTGTCGGACAGGGGCTAGTCTATGGCTACACCTTC.

V gene TRBV9 combines with J gene TRBJ2-1; tentatively, D is TRBD2 (5 bases). V lost 4 bases, J lost 9 bases, and 20 bases lay in between. CDR3 length: 15 amino acids. CDR1 is SGDLS and CDR2 is YYNGEE in the germline V gene. The CDR3 is CASSSRGAPGGEQFF. The CDR3 region has the DNA TGTGCCAGCAGCTCCCGGGGAGCCCCGGGCGGTGAGCAGTTCTTC.

The chain is built from TRBV30 and TRBJ2-1; TRBD1 matches 9 bases. CDR1 and CDR2 from the germline V gene are GTSNPN and SVGIG (reference sequence). V lost 3 bases to trimming and J lost 2 bases; unmatched junction nucleotides: 11. The CDR3 is 17 amino acids. The CDR3 loop is CAWRGLRTGVTYNEQFF. CDR3 nucleotides: TGTGCCTGGAGGGGATTGCGGACAGGGGTAACCTACAATGAGCAGTTCTTC.

The rearrangement uses TRBV4-1 and TRBJ1-1, with D perhaps TRBD1 (6 bases). Trimming removed 6 bases from V and 5 bases from J, with 13 bases in between. Per the germline V gene, CDR1 is MGHRA and CDR2 is YSYEKL. This CDR3 is built from 13 residues. The CDR3 nucleotides read TGCGCCAGCAGACCCGAGGGGGTTACTGAAGCTTTCTTT. The encoded protein is CASRPEGVTEAFF.

CDR3 DNA: TGCGCCAGCAGCCTAGGGCGCAATCAGCCCCAGCATTTT. Residues: CASSLGRNQPQHF. This chain uses TRBV4-3 with TRBJ1-5; D gene ambiguous. The germline gives CDR1 LGHNA, CDR2 YSLEER. Trimming cost V 4 bases and J 2 bases, with 6 bases left between them. The CDR3 extends over 13 amino acids.

This clone was counted a few times. The chain combines TRBV4-3 with TRBJ2-2, with TRBD1 matching over 10 bases. With V trimmed by 4 bases and J by 5 bases, 7 bases remained unmatched. Germline V gene lookup returns CDR1 LGHNA and CDR2 YSLEER. The CDR3 spans 16 residues. CDR3 sequence: CASSRGTGERTGELFF. The CDR3 DNA reads TGCGCCAGCAGCCGTGGGACAGGGGAAAGAACCGGGGAGCTGTTTTTT.

The chain recombines TRBV25-1 with TRBJ2-4; 9 bases map to TRBD1. Looked up from germline, CDR1 is MGHDK and CDR2 is SYGVNS. Trimming cost V 3 bases and J 0 bases; bases outside gene matches: 3. This CDR3 is 16 amino acids long. As DNA, the CDR3 is TGTGCCAGCAGTGATCAGGACAGGGGAGCCAAAAACATTCAGTACTTC. It is translated as CASSDQDRGAKNIQYF.

On this clone itself: Within the sample, other DNA sequences also encode this same CDR3. The V and J genes are TRBV7-9 and TRBJ2-5; the D gene is possibly TRBD2 (5 bases). V lost 3 bases and J 2 bases, leaving 10 bases between the germline ends. In germline, CDR1 is SEHNR, CDR2 FQNEAQ (reference sequence). This CDR3 contains 14 residues. Here the CDR3 reads CASSFAREQETQYF. CDR3 bases: TGTGCCAGCAGCTTCGCACGGGAACAAGAGACCCAGTACTTC.

In the case of this clone: The sample has other DNA sequences that encode this CDR3 too. The chain has TRBV5-4 and TRBJ2-2; 7 bases map to TRBD2. Germline V gives CDR1 SGHNT, CDR2 YYREEE (reference sequence). J lost 2 bases, V lost 0 bases, and 1 base had no gene match. This CDR3 contains 15 residues. The CDR3 nucleotides read TGTGCCAGCAGCTTGGCGGGAGGTAACACCGGGGAGCTGTTTTTT. Protein: CASSLAGGNTGELFF. The complete variable domain, with remaining parts taken from reference TRBV5-4 and TRBJ2-2, reads ETGVTQSPTHLIKTRGQQVTLRCSSQSGHNTVSWYQQALGQGPQFIFQYYREEENGRGNFPPRFSGLQFPNYSSELNVNALELDDSALYLCASSLAGGNTGELFFGEGSRLTVL.

The CDR3 region is CASSSRSGGVTDTQYF. The CDR3 DNA sequence: TGTGCCAGCAGCTCCCGGTCCGGGGGGGTCACAGATACGCAGTATTTT. V gene TRBV7-2 combines with J gene TRBJ2-3; 8 nucleotides agree with TRBD2. From germline, CDR1 is SGHTA and CDR2 FQGNSA. The J segment lost 2 bases and the V segment lost 4 bases, leaving 8 bases of the junction unmatched. The CDR3 covers 16 residues.

This clone turned up a few times. The J gene is TRBJ2-5, the V gene TRBV18; 11 bases agree with TRBD1. CDR3 length: 16 amino acids. Germline V lookup: CDR1 KGHSH, CDR2 LQKENI. Germline trimming cut 5 bases from V and 2 bases from J; bases unmatched to any gene: 7. The CDR3 region is CASSTLDRGPQETQYF. In nucleotides, the CDR3 is TGTGCCAGCTCAACCCTGGACAGGGGGCCGCAAGAGACCCAGTACTTC.

The chain employs TRBV5-1 and TRBJ2-1; 8 bases line up with TRBD2. J gave up 5 bases and V 0 bases, and 10 bases lay outside the gene matches. CDR1 and CDR2 (germline): SGHRS, YFSETQ. The CDR3 length is 17 residues. The CDR3 protein is CASSLALTSGNHNEQFF. The DNA of the CDR3 is TGCGCCAGCAGCTTGGCCCTAACTAGCGGAAACCACAATGAGCAGTTCTTC.

The chain has TRBV7-2 and TRBJ2-7, with D unresolved. CDR3 length: 12 residues. The germline gives CDR1 SGHTA, CDR2 FQGNSA. V was trimmed by 3 bases and J by 2 bases, leaving 5 bases between them. CDR3 DNA: TGTGCCAGCAGCTTGTATACCTACGAGCAGTACTTC. Encoded protein: CASSLYTYEQYF.

This sequence joins TRBV11-2 and TRBJ1-4; D is perhaps TRBD1 (6 bases). The CDR3 consists of 16 residues. Germline V gives CDR1 SGHAT, CDR2 FQNNGV. The V and J ends lost 3 bases and 0 bases respectively, with 11 bases between them. The CDR3 region has the DNA TGTGCCAGCAGCTTCGGACAGCCGACAACTAATGAAAAACTGTTTTTT. It yields the protein CASSFGQPTTNEKLFF. The complete variable domain, with remaining parts taken from reference TRBV11-2 and TRBJ1-4, reads EAGVAQSPRYKIIEKRQSVAFWCNPISGHATLYWYQQILGQGPKLLIQFQNNGVVDDSQLPKDRFSAERLKGVDSTLKIQPAKLEDSAVYLCASSFGQPTTNEKLFFGSGTQLSVL.